The 19 T cell receptor beta chains presented below share a single source sample, sequenced in a study of T cells after posttransplantation cyclophosphamide. Cyclophosphamide on days +3 and +4 followed busulfan-fludarabine conditioning and a marrow graft. The table came from immunoSEQ multiplex PCR; TCRdb's copy has only in-frame clones and leaves some out. The sample shows 7,000 or so clones, none of them appearing just once. Sequences were derived from PBMCs, sampled after allogeneic stem cell transplant with posttransplant cyclophosphamide. All receptors derive from a female patient aged 50-60 years who received an allogeneic stem cell transplant from an unrelated donor, was CMV-positive, and had acute GVHD only. Some T cells may trace back to the graft donor.

This clone was observed at least ten times. This chain links TRBV27 with TRBJ2-7, with D hard to call. V shed 4 bases and J shed 5 bases, with 6 bases lying between them. This CDR3 has 11 residues. Germline V CDR1 and CDR2: MNHEY, SMNVEV (reference sequence). The CDR3 DNA follows: TGTGCCAGCAGTTCGACTCACGAGCAGTACTTC. Amino acids: CASSSTHEQYF.

This clone was observed at least ten times. The V call is TRBV29-1, the J call TRBJ2-1; D not certain. V lost 1 base and J 5 bases, leaving 15 bases between the germline ends. The CDR3 extends over 15 amino acids. From germline, CDR1 is SQVTM and CDR2 ANQGSEA. The CDR3 spells CSVEVPPAANNEQFF. DNA for the CDR3: TGCAGCGTTGAAGTCCCGCCGGCGGCTAACAATGAGCAGTTCTTC.

This clone was observed at least ten times. The gene calls are TRBV4-2 and TRBJ2-6; 7 positions agree with TRBD1. V shed 2 bases and J 2 bases; nucleotides not matched to a gene: 15. This CDR3 contains 20 residues. CDR1 and CDR2 from the germline V gene are LGHNA and YNFKEQ. DNA of the CDR3: TGTGCCAGCAGCCAACTTAGTTCGGCCACAGGGGCACCTGGGGCCAACGTCCTGACTTTC. Amino acids: CASSQLSSATGAPGANVLTF.

This clone showed up just a few times. CDR3 in amino acids: CSVEDLAGSPNIQYF. The CDR3, as DNA: TGCAGCGTTGAAGATCTGGCAGGCTCCCCCAACATTCAGTACTTC. The rearrangement links TRBV29-1 to TRBJ2-4; D unclear. The CDR3 covers 15 residues. Germline V gives CDR1 SQVTM, CDR2 ANQGSEA. The V and J ends lost 0 bases and 7 bases respectively, with 16 bases between them.

The sample holds many counts of this clone. This chain joins TRBV7-2 and TRBJ1-4, with TRBD1 matching 8 bases. This CDR3 spans 14 amino acids. Trimming cost V 5 bases and J 6 bases; bases outside gene matches: 5. Germline-derived CDR1 and CDR2 are SGHTA and FQGNSA. This CDR3 is CASSPDRGYEKLFF. The CDR3 DNA reads TGTGCCAGCAGCCCAGACAGGGGCTATGAAAAACTGTTTTTT. The full variable domain, completed using reference TRBV7-2 and TRBJ1-4, is GAGVSQSPSNKVTEKGKDVELRCDPISGHTALYWYRQSLGQGLEFLIYFQGNSAPDKSGLPSDRFSAERTGGSVSTLTIQRTQQEDSAVYLCASSPDRGYEKLFFGSGTQLSVL.

This clone has ten or more counts. The chain recombines TRBV6-6 with TRBJ2-7, with TRBD1 matching over 7 bases. The CDR3 sequence is 13 residues long. CDR1 is MNHNY and CDR2 is SVGAGI in the germline V gene (reference sequence). V dropped 6 bases and J dropped 4; count of bases not matched to a gene: 6. CDR3 amino acids: CASRPGTAYEQYF. The CDR3 bases are TGTGCCAGCAGGCCTGGGACAGCTTACGAGCAGTACTTC.

A few counts support this clone. This chain joins TRBV11-2 and TRBJ2-5; weak D call: TRBD2 (6 bases). Looked up from germline, CDR1 is SGHAT and CDR2 is FQNNGV. The CDR3 loop spans 15 amino acids. Trimming removed 3 bases from V and 5 bases from J, with 16 bases in between. CDR3 sequence reads: CASSLSAGGTETQYF. The CDR3 DNA follows: TGTGCCAGCAGCTTGAGTGCGGGCGGGACGGAGACCCAGTACTTC.

This chain uses TRBV30 with TRBJ1-2, with a weak D call TRBD1 (6 bases). Germline V gene sequence: CDR1 GTSNPN, CDR2 SVGIG (reference sequence). V lost 8 bases and J 3 bases, leaving 13 bases between the germline ends. CDR3 size: 12 residues. The CDR3 loop reads CARARGDYGYTF. CDR3 DNA sequence: TGTGCCCGGGCCAGGGGAGACTATGGCTACACCTTC.

This clone was counted ten times or more. This chain joins TRBV5-6 and TRBJ2-7; TRBD1 aligns across 10 bases. J lost 3 bases, V lost 6 bases, and 9 bases had no gene match. This CDR3 comprises 15 residues. From germline, CDR1 is SGHDT and CDR2 YYEEEE. The DNA of the CDR3 is TGTGCCAGCAAAAGTGTGGGACAGGGGTTCTACGAGCAGTACTTC. This sequence encodes CASKSVGQGFYEQYF.

The table lists this clone with a few counts. The genes are TRBV21-1 and TRBJ2-2; TRBD1, the table's D call, lacks a check against the DNA. TRBV21-1 represents a pseudogene. There are 16 residues in the CDR3. The CDR3 DNA sequence: TGTGCCAGCAACAGGACAGGGGCGACGAACACCGGGGAGCTGTTTTTT. Its protein product is CASNRTGATNTGELFF.

This clone is termed medium-sized. J is TRBJ2-7 and V is TRBV6-6; TRBD2 might be the D (6 bases). The germline gives CDR1 MNHNY, CDR2 SVGAGI (reference sequence). This CDR3 is built from 16 residues. The ends were cut back, 0 bases at V and 7 bases at J, with 19 bases in the middle. In nucleotides, the CDR3 is TGTGCCAGCAGTTACTCCGCGGTGGGGCGGGACTGGGAGCAGTACTTC. Translation: CASSYSAVGRDWEQYF.

This clone was recorded many times. The chain employs TRBV11-3 and TRBJ2-1; 10 bases align to TRBD1. Trimming cost V 8 bases and J 12 bases; bases outside gene matches: 7. Per the germline V gene, CDR1 is SGHNT and CDR2 is YENEEA. The CDR3 totals 12 residues. The CDR3 region has the DNA TGTGCCAGCCGTTCCGGGACAGGGGTGCAGTTCTTC. Translation gives CASRSGTGVQFF.

This clone was seen only a few times. The germline gene is not matched at one end of the junction; a read error may be the cause. The V call is TRBV19, the J call TRBJ2-7, with 11 bases identical to TRBD2. Germline CDR1 reads LNHDA; CDR2 reads SQIVND (reference sequence). The CDR3 spans 16 residues. The CDR3 nucleotides are TGTGCCAGTAGTAAGGCCGGGACTAGCGGTTCCTACGAGCAGCACTTC. Its protein is CASSKAGTSGSYEQHF.

This clone was counted at least ten times. The rearrangement links TRBV18 to TRBJ2-3; TRBD2 might be the D (5 bases). V gave up 4 bases and J gave up 1 base, with 12 bases separating them. Germline V gives CDR1 KGHSH, CDR2 LQKENI. CDR3 size: 15 residues. This CDR3 reads CASSLQEAGTDTQYF. CDR3 DNA sequence: TGTGCCAGCTCACTGCAGGAGGCAGGCACAGATACGCAGTATTTT. The full variable domain, rest sourced from reference TRBV18 and TRBJ2-3, is NAGVMQNPRHLVRRRGQEARLRCSPMKGHSHVYWYRQLPEEGLKFMVYLQKENIIDESGMPKERFSAEFPKEGPSILRIQQVVRGDSAAYFCASSLQEAGTDTQYFGPGTRLTVL.

This clone was observed a few times. The CDR3 loop reads CASSSTQATYEQYF. The CDR3 DNA sequence: TGCGCCAGCAGCTCGACACAGGCCACCTACGAGCAGTACTTC. The chain combines TRBV5-1 with TRBJ2-5; tentatively, D is TRBD1 (5 bases). The J call may be faulty, since TRBJ2-7 better matches the DNA end. The CDR3 has 14 amino acids. Germline V gene lookup returns CDR1 SGHRS and CDR2 YFSETQ.

The table lists this clone with many counts. The gene calls are TRBV10-3 and TRBJ2-5; 11 nucleotides line up with TRBD2. The CDR3 has 19 residues. From germline, CDR1 is ENHRY and CDR2 SYGVKD. V lost 3 bases and J lost 2; bases outside the gene matches: 14. The CDR3, as DNA: TGTGCCATCAGTGATTCGACTAGCGGGAACATAAAACAACAAGAGACCCAGTACTTC. Translating gives CAISDSTSGNIKQQETQYF.

In its sample, this clone was seen many times. The rearrangement joins TRBV9 to TRBJ1-4; 9 bases are a match to TRBD1. The CDR3 sequence is 14 residues long. V lost 4 bases to trimming and J lost 8 bases; unmatched junction nucleotides: 6. Looked up from germline, CDR1 is SGDLS and CDR2 is YYNGEE. CDR3 DNA sequence: TGTGCCAGCAGCCCCCGGACAGGGGAAGAAAAACTGTTTTTT. This translates into CASSPRTGEEKLFF.

This clone showed up many times. This rearrangement joins TRBV12-5 to TRBJ2-7; unclear D gene. Germline CDR1 reads LGHNT; CDR2 reads FRNRAP. The CDR3 has 13 residues. Trimming shortened V by 1 base and J by 2 bases, and 6 bases separated the two germline ends. The CDR3 protein is CASGLGGTYEQYF. The CDR3 nucleotides read TGTGCTAGTGGTTTGGGCGGAACCTACGAGCAGTACTTC.

This clone was observed a few times. Here the CDR3 DNA reads TGTGCCATCAGTGAGAGACTAGCGGGAGGCGAGCAGTACTTC. This encodes CAISERLAGGEQYF. The chain couples TRBV10-3 to TRBJ2-7; 13 bases fit TRBD2. Germline CDR1 ENHRY, CDR2 SYGVKD. The junction had 1 base not matched to a gene; V was cut back by 2 bases and J by 6 bases. The CDR3 covers 14 residues.